The entry below gives a single T cell receptor beta chain sequence along with its context. Its cognate antigen is unknown. This specimen comes from a study of shared clonotypes between healthy human individuals. Study-level background: CD4 naive and CD4 memory each took three plates per donor, while CD8 naive took two and CD8 memory one.

Trimming took off 4 bases at V and 6 bases at J, with 8 bases between the two ends. CDR1 is SGHKS, CDR2 YYEKEE, per germline (reference sequence). The CDR3 has 12 residues. Positive CCR7 selection of CD45RO-negative cells yielded the naive CD8 cells, and terminally differentiated effector memory CD45RA+ cells were excluded. Per the authors' pipeline: With immunoSEQ giving junction-only sequences and no quality scores, filtering differed. Generated by immunoSEQ multiplex PCR, the TCRdb table keeps only in-frame clones and is missing some. V and J calls and clone size are those listed in that table; D and trimming were worked out from the DNA. The sample carries 2 million or so clones, about 95% recorded once. Broader study findings: Sharing across four donors was seen in around 5% of naive CD4 clonotypes. The sampled material consisted only of blood, and tissue repertoires are likely to differ.

The V call is TRBV5-5, the J call TRBJ2-1; D is unclear. Material for sequencing was naive CD8+ T cells sorted from blood. This TCR was recovered from a man aged 18-30 years in good health. CDR3 sequence (DNA): TGTGCCAGCAGCCCAGGTCTCAATGAGCAGTTCTTC. Protein product: CASSPGLNEQFF.